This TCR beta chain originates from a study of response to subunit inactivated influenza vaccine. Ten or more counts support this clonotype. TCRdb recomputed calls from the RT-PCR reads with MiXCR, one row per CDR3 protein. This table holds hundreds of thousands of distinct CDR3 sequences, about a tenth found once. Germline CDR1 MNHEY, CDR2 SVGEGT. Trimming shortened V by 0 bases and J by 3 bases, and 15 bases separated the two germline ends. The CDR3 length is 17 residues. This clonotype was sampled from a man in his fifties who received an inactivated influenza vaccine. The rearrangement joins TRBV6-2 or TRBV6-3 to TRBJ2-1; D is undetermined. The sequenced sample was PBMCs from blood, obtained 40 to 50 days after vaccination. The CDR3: CASSYSIRDLRYNEQFF. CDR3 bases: TGTGCCAGCAGTTACTCGATCCGAGACCTTCGCTACAATGAGCAGTTCTTC.